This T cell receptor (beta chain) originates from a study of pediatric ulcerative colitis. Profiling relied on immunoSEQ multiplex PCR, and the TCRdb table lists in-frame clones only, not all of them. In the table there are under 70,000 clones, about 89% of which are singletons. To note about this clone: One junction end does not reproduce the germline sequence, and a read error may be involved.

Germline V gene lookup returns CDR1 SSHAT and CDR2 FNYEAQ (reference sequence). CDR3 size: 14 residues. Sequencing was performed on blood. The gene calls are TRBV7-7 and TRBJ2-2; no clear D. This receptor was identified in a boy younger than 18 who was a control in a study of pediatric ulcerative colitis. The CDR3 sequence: CASSLVGYTGELFF. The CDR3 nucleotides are TGTGCTAGCAGCTTAGTGGGTTACACCGGGGAGCTGTTTTTT.